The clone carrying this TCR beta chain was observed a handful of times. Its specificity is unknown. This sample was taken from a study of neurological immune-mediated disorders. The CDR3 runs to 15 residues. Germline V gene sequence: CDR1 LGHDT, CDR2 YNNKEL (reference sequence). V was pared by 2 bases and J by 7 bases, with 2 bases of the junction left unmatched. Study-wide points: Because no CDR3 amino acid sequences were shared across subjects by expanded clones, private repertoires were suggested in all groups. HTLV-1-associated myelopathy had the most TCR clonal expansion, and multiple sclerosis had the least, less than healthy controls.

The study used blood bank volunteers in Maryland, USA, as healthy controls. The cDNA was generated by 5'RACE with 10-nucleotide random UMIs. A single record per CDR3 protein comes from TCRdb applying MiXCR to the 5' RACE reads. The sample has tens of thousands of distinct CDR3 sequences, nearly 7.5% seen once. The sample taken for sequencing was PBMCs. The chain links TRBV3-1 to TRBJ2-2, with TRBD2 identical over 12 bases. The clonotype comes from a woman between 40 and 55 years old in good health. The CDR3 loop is CASSQWTSGIGELFF. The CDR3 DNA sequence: TGTGCCAGCAGCCAATGGACTAGCGGGATCGGGGAGCTGTTTTTT.